Listed here are 19 T cell receptor beta chains from one sample, sequenced in a study of T cells after yellow fever vaccination (dated by TCRdb to between 2019 and 2020). Library construction relied on 5' RACE. Sequencing used an Illumina HiSeq 2500. TCRdb trimmed the raw reads at Q25, called clones with MiXCR and kept productive beta chains. For every CDR3 protein sequence, its rows merge into one entry that carries the most common genes and DNA. The sample contains roughly 16,000 distinct CDR3 sequences, over 3.5% of them found a single time. The top ten constitute over 0.4% of the sample. The treatment or condition label, read with the paper, signifies: live attenuated yellow fever vaccine strain. The material was PBMCs, either bulk or a sorted T-cell subset (CD4+, CD8+, memory, or dextramer-sorted; not recorded which), obtained 15 days after the yellow fever booster vaccination. These receptors originate from a man in his thirties or forties who received the YFV17D yellow fever vaccine.

This clonotype is labeled medium-sized. The chain uses TRBV5-1 and TRBJ2-1, with 15 bases aligning to TRBD2. V gave up 4 bases and J gave up 14 bases; unmatched junction bases: 16. Germline loops: CDR1 SGHRS, CDR2 YFSETQ. The CDR3 consists of 17 residues. CDR3 coding DNA: TGCGCCAGCAGCGCCCCCGGGACTAGCGGGGGGAACACTGAAGAGTTCTTC. Protein sequence: CASSAPGTSGGNTEEFF.

This clonotype was seen at least ten times. The J gene is TRBJ2-3, the V gene TRBV7-3; 7 bases fit TRBD1. V dropped 4 bases and J dropped 2; count of bases not matched to a gene: 6. This CDR3 contains 15 residues. Germline assignment: CDR1 SGHTA and CDR2 FQGTGA. CDR3 coding DNA: TGTGCCAGCAGCTCGGACAGGAGCCCCACAGATACGCAGTATTTT. Protein product: CASSSDRSPTDTQYF.

This clonotype came up a few times. J is TRBJ1-1 and V is TRBV13; 7 positions agree with TRBD1. CDR3 size: 15 residues. Germline V lookup: CDR1 PRHDT, CDR2 FYEKMQ (reference sequence). V was clipped by 7 bases and J by 2 bases; unmatched bases: 10. In DNA form, the CDR3 reads TGTGCCAGCACCTCGACGGGACAGCTTAACACTGAAGCTTTCTTT. This encodes CASTSTGQLNTEAFF.

The sample holds many counts of this clonotype. The genes are TRBV29-1 and TRBJ2-3; TRBD2 matches at 10 bases. V shed 0 bases, J shed 2 bases, and the junction held 11 bases outside the gene matches. The CDR3 spans 18 residues. Germline V CDR1 and CDR2: SQVTM, ANQGSEA. In DNA, the CDR3 is TGCAGCGTTGAAGAGGCCGAAACTAGCGGGATGCCCACAGATACGCAGTATTTT. Protein product: CSVEEAETSGMPTDTQYF.

This clonotype was counted at least ten times. The chain recombines TRBV13 with TRBJ2-3, with D tentatively TRBD2 (5 bases). Germline V gives CDR1 PRHDT, CDR2 FYEKMQ (reference sequence). V lost 5 bases and J 5 bases, leaving 20 bases between the germline ends. This CDR3 has 16 amino acids. CDR3: CASSTQDLGNVDTQYF. CDR3 sequence (DNA): TGTGCCAGCAGCACCCAGGACTTGGGTAATGTAGATACGCAGTATTTT.

This clonotype was seen many times. The CDR3: CASSFAGRDSNVYEQYF. DNA of the CDR3: TGTGCCAGCAGCTTTGCAGGTCGGGATTCTAACGTCTACGAGCAGTACTTC. The chain links TRBV7-8 to TRBJ2-7; D perhaps matches TRBD2 (5 bases). Trimming removed 3 bases from V and 3 bases from J, with 21 bases in between. Germline V gives CDR1 SGHVS, CDR2 FQNEAQ. The CDR3 sequence is 17 residues long.

Only a few counts were recorded for this clonotype. V gene TRBV9 combines with J gene TRBJ2-3; 9 nucleotides align to TRBD2. There are 15 residues in the CDR3. Germline trimming cut 2 bases from V and 2 bases from J; bases unmatched to any gene: 3. Germline loops: CDR1 SGDLS, CDR2 YYNGEE. The CDR3 nucleotides are TGTGCCAGCAGCGTTAGCGGGAGAGCCACAGATACGCAGTATTTT. Its translation is CASSVSGRATDTQYF.

This clonotype was seen repeatedly, ten times or more. The chain recombines TRBV7-9 with TRBJ1-1, with D possibly matching TRBD1 (5 bases). There are 19 residues in the CDR3. V lost 1 base and J lost 2, with 23 bases in between. Germline lookup yields CDR1 SEHNR and CDR2 FQNEAQ (reference sequence). CDR3 coding DNA: TGTGCCAGCAGCTTAGTTGGAGACAGTCTCTCCGGGGCCAACACTGAAGCTTTCTTT. Amino acid sequence: CASSLVGDSLSGANTEAFF.

To note about this clonotype: A read error may explain this, as a much larger clone is one base away. The V gene is TRBV28, the J gene TRBJ2-7; unclear D gene. Germline V gene lookup returns CDR1 MDHEN and CDR2 SYDVKM. The CDR3 has 11 residues. The DNA of the CDR3 is TGTGACAGCAGCACGACCTACGAGCAGTACTTC. It codes for CDSSTTYEQYF.

This clonotype was recorded many times. The chain carries TRBV20-1 and TRBJ1-1; weak D call: TRBD1 (5 bases). The ends were cut back, 5 bases at V and 1 base at J, with 11 bases in the middle. This CDR3 contains 13 residues. The germline gives CDR1 DFQATT, CDR2 SNEGSKA (reference sequence). The CDR3 bases are TGCAGTGCTCCTCAGGGATGGAACACTGAAGCTTTCTTT. This encodes CSAPQGWNTEAFF.

This clonotype was counted ten times or more. The chain couples TRBV20-1 to TRBJ2-1; 8 bases agree with TRBD2. V dropped 3 bases and J dropped 0; count of bases not matched to a gene: 1. CDR1 and CDR2 (germline): DFQATT, SNEGSKA (reference sequence). This CDR3 spans 14 amino acids. CDR3: CSASGRGSYNEQFF. Here the CDR3 DNA reads TGCAGTGCTAGCGGGAGGGGCTCCTACAATGAGCAGTTCTTC.

This clonotype was recorded many times. The chain has TRBV14 and TRBJ2-3, with D uncertain. This CDR3 is built from 15 residues. V was cut by 2 bases and J by 3 bases, with 12 bases left in between. Germline CDR1 SGHDN, CDR2 FVKESK. The CDR3 nucleotides are TGTGCCAGCAGCCAACTATCAACATATACAGATACGCAGTATTTT. Translation gives CASSQLSTYTDTQYF.

In this sample, this clonotype turned up many times. V and J are TRBV7-8 and TRBJ2-1; 9 bases align to TRBD2. The CDR3 sequence is 18 residues long. The V gene end was trimmed by 3 bases and the J gene end by 1 base; junction bases not matched to a gene: 10. Per germline, CDR1 SGHVS and CDR2 FQNEAQ. Here the CDR3 reads CASSFLGTSSNSYNEQFF. The CDR3 nucleotides are TGTGCCAGCAGCTTCCTGGGGACTAGCTCCAATTCCTACAATGAGCAGTTCTTC.

In this sample, this clonotype turned up many times. The chain couples TRBV6-2 or TRBV6-3 to TRBJ2-5; D remains ambiguous. This CDR3 region has 11 residues. Germline CDR1 and CDR2: MNHEY and SVGEGT. V was pared by 8 bases and J by 2 bases, with 6 bases between. CDR3: CASRFQETQYF. The CDR3 bases are TGTGCCAGCCGCTTTCAAGAGACCCAGTACTTC.

The sample holds many counts of this clonotype. The chain combines TRBV4-1 with TRBJ2-3; D is uncertain. The CDR3 has 16 residues. Per the germline V gene, CDR1 is MGHRA and CDR2 is YSYEKL. V lost 8 bases to trimming and J lost 2 bases, with 20 bases between them. Here the CDR3 DNA reads TGCGCCAGCTCGCCGGAGTCTCGTGCCCCCACAGATACGCAGTATTTT. This codes for CASSPESRAPTDTQYF.

In this sample, this clonotype turned up many times. The J gene is TRBJ2-3, the V gene TRBV11-2; TRBD2 matches at 7 bases. J was trimmed by 3 bases and V by 6 bases; bases with no gene match: 3. This CDR3 comprises 13 residues. CDR1 and CDR2 from the germline V gene are SGHAT and FQNNGV. The CDR3 loop reads CASRDSGTDTQYF. CDR3 nucleotides: TGTGCCAGCAGAGATAGCGGGACAGATACGCAGTATTTT.

This clonotype is categorized as medium-sized. The rearrangement links TRBV29-1 to TRBJ1-5, with D maybe TRBD1 (6 bases). The CDR3 extends over 12 amino acids. Germline V CDR1 and CDR2: SQVTM, ANQGSEA. Deletions cut 4 bases from V and 3 bases from J, with 7 bases between. The CDR3 coding sequence is TGCAGCGTTGCAGGGGTCAATCAGCCCCAGCATTTT. It specifies CSVAGVNQPQHF.

Many counts were recorded for this clonotype. This rearrangement joins TRBV19 to TRBJ2-5, with 8 bases aligning to TRBD2. The trim removed 3 bases at V and 1 base at J, leaving 7 bases unmatched. CDR1 and CDR2 from the germline V gene are LNHDA and SQIVND (reference sequence). CDR3 length: 16 residues. The CDR3 DNA reads TGTGCCAGTAGTATTGGGTCGAGCGGGGGCCAAGAGACCCAGTACTTC. It codes for CASSIGSSGGQETQYF.

This clonotype was recorded at least ten times. The rearrangement joins TRBV7-8 to TRBJ2-5, with 10 positions matching TRBD1. Germline trimming cut 5 bases from V and 4 bases from J; bases unmatched to any gene: 10. The germline CDR1 and CDR2 sequences are SGHVS and FQNEAQ. The CDR3 runs 16 residues. CDR3 sequence: CASSLRGQGTGETQYF. In nucleotides, the CDR3 is TGTGCCAGCAGCCTGAGGGGACAGGGGACGGGAGAGACCCAGTACTTC.